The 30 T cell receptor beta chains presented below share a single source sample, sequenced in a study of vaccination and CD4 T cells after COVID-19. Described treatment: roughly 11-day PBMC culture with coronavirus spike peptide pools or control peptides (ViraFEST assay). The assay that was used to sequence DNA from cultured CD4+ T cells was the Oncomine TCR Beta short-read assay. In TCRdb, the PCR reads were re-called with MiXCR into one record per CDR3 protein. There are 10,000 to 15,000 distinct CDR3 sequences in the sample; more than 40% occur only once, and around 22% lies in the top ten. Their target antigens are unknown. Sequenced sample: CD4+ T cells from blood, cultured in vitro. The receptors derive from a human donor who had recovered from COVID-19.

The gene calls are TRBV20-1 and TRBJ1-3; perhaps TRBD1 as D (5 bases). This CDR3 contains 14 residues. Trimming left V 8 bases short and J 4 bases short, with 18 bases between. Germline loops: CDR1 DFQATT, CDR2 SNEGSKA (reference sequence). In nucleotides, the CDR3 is TGCAGTTTACTAGCCGCGGGGCGCGGAAACACCATATATTTT. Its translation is CSLLAAGRGNTIYF.

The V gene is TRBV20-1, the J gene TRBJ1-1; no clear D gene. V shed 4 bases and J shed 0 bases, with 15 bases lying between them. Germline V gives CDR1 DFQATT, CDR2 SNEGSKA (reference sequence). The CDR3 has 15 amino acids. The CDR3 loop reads CSANRRSLMNTEAFF. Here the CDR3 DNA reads TGCAGTGCTAACCGCCGATCGCTCATGAACACTGAAGCTTTCTTT.

In DNA, the CDR3 is TGTGCCAGCAGCTTAGTTTCTGGGGGCGAACGTAACTATGGCTACACCTTC. The encoded protein is CASSLVSGGERNYGYTF. The rearrangement joins TRBV7-9 to TRBJ1-2; D is possibly TRBD1 (6 bases). This CDR3 spans 17 amino acids. Germline V gives CDR1 SEHNR, CDR2 FQNEAQ (reference sequence). V was clipped by 1 base and J by 1 base, with 16 bases between them.

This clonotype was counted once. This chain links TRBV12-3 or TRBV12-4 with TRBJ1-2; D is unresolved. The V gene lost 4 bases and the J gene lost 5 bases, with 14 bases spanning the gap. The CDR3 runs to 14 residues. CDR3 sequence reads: CASSYRSTVYGYTF. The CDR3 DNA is TGTGCCAGCAGTTATAGGTCGACTGTTTATGGCTACACCTTC.

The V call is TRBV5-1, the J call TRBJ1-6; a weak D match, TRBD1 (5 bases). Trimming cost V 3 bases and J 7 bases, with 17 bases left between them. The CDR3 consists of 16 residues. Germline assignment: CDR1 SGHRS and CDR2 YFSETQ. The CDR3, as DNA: TGCGCCAGCAGCTCGACCCCGCAGGGCGGCAATTCACCCCTCCACTTT. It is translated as CASSSTPQGGNSPLHF. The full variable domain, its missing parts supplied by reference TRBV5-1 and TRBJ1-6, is KAGVTQTPRYLIKTRGQQVTLSCSPISGHRSVSWYQQTPGQGLQFLFEYFSETQRNKGNFPGRFSGRQFSNSRSEMNVSTLELGDSALYLCASSSTPQGGNSPLHFGNGTRLTVT.

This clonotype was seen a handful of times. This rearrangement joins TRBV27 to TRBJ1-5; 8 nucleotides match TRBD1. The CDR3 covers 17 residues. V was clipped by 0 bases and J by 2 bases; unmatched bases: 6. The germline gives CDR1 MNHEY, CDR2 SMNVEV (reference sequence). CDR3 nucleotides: TGTGCCAGCAGTTTATCGGGCACGACAGGGGGCAATCAGCCCCAGCATTTT. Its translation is CASSLSGTTGGNQPQHF.

The CDR3 spells CASSLALGRGNEQFF. The CDR3 coding sequence is TGTGCCAGCAGCTTGGCCTTGGGGAGGGGCAATGAGCAGTTCTTC. The V and J genes are TRBV5-4 and TRBJ2-1; 7 nucleotides match TRBD2. V gave up 0 bases and J gave up 6 bases; unmatched junction bases: 6. Germline CDR1 is SGHNT and CDR2 is YYREEE (reference sequence). The CDR3 sequence is 15 residues long.

The CDR3 sequence is CASSLGSDIPYEQYF. The CDR3 DNA follows: TGTGCCAGCTCACTCGGCAGCGACATCCCCTACGAGCAGTACTTC. The chain has TRBV18 and TRBJ2-7; D unresolved. Trimming cost V 4 bases and J 2 bases, with 15 bases left between them. Germline V gene data show CDR1 as KGHSH and CDR2 as LQKENI. This CDR3 spans 15 amino acids.

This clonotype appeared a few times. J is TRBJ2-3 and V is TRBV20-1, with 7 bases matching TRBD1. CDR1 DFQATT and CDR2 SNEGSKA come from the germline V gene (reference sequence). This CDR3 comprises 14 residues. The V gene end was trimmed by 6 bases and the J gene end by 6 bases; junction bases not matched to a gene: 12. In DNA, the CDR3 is TGCAGTGCCCTGTGGGCAGGGGGTGTGGATACGCAGTATTTT. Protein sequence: CSALWAGGVDTQYF.

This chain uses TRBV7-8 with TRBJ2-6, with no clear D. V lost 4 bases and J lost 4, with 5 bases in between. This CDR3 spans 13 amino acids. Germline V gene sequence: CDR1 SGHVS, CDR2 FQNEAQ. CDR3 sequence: CASSSHGANVLTF. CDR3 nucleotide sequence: TGTGCCAGCAGCTCCCACGGGGCCAACGTCCTGACTTTC.

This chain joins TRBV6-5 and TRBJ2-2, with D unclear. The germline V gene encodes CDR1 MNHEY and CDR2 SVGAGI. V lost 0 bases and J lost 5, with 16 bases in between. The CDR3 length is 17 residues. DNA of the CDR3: TGTGCCAGCAGTTACTCGGATGGCCCGCCAAAAACCGGGGAGCTGTTTTTT. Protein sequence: CASSYSDGPPKTGELFF.

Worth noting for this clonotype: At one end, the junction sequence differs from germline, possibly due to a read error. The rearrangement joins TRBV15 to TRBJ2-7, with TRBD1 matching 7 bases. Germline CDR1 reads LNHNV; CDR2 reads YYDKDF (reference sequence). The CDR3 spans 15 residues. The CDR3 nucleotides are TGTGCCACCAGCGGAGACTTACAGGGGTTGAACGAGCAGTACTTC. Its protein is CATSGDLQGLNEQYF.

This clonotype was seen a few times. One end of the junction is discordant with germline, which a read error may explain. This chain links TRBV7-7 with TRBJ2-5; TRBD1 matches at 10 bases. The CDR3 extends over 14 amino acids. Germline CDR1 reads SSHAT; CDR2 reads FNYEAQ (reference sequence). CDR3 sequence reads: CASSPDRGLETQYF. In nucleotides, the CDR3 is TGTGCTAGCAGCCCCGACAGGGGGCTTGAGACCCAGTACTTC.

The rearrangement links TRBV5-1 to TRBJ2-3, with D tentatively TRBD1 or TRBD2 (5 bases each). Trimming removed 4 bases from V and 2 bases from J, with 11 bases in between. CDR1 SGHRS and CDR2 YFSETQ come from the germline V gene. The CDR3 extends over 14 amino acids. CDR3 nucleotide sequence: TGCGCCAGCAGCCCTCAGGGAGACACAGATACGCAGTATTTT. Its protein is CASSPQGDTDTQYF.

The CDR3 is CASIRGGSVSYGYTF. CDR3 in DNA: TGTGCCAGCATCCGGGGAGGGTCCGTTAGCTATGGCTACACCTTC. The V and J genes are TRBV5-6 and TRBJ1-2, with D hard to call. In germline, CDR1 is SGHDT, CDR2 YYEEEE. Trimming shortened V by 6 bases and J by 4 bases, and 19 bases separated the two germline ends. This CDR3 comprises 15 residues. The whole variable domain, filled in from reference TRBV5-6 and TRBJ1-2, reads DAGVTQSPTHLIKTRGQQVTLRCSPKSGHDTVSWYQQALGQGPQFIFQYYEEEERQRGNFPDRFSGHQFPNYSSELNVNALLLGDSALYLCASIRGGSVSYGYTFGSGTRLTVV.

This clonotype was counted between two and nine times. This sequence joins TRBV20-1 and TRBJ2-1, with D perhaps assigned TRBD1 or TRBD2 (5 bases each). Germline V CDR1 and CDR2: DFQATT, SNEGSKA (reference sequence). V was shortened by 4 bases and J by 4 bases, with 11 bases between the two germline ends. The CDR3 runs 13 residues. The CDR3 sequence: CSATQGVYNEQFF. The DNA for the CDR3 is TGCAGTGCTACCCAGGGAGTTTACAATGAGCAGTTCTTC.

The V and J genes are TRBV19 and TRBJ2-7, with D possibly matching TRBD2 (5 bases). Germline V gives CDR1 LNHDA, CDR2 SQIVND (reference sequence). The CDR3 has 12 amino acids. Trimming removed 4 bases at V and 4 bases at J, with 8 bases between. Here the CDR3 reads CASSTDSYEQYF. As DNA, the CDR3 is TGTGCCAGTAGTACGGACTCGTACGAGCAGTACTTC.

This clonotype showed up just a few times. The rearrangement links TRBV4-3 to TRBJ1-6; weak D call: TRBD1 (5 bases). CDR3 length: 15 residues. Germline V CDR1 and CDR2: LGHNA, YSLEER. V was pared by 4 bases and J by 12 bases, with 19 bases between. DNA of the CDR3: TGCGCCAGCAGCCCCCAAAAAGGGGTAGGCGTACCCCTCCACTTT. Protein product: CASSPQKGVGVPLHF.

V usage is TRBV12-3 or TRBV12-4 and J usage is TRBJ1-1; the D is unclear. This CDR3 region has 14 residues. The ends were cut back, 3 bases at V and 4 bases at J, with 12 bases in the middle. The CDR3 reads CASSFAGWSTEAFF. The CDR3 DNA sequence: TGTGCCAGCAGTTTTGCGGGTTGGAGCACTGAAGCTTTCTTT.

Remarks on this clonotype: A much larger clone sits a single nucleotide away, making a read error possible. The chain's CDR3 is CASSPGPYNERFF. DNA for the CDR3: TGTGCCAGCAGTCCTGGCCCGTACAATGAGCGGTTCTTC. This chain uses TRBV6-1 with TRBJ2-1, with D unresolved. Germline V gene sequence: CDR1 MNHNS, CDR2 SASEGT. The CDR3 is 13 residues long.

CDR3 sequence: CASSWGGNTVNTEAFF. The CDR3 DNA reads as TGCGCCAGCAGCTGGGGAGGAAACACCGTGAACACTGAAGCTTTCTTT. The rearrangement joins TRBV5-1 to TRBJ1-1; D ambiguous. Trimming stripped 3 bases from V and 0 bases from J, with 15 bases between. Germline lookup yields CDR1 SGHRS and CDR2 YFSETQ. The CDR3 runs 16 residues.

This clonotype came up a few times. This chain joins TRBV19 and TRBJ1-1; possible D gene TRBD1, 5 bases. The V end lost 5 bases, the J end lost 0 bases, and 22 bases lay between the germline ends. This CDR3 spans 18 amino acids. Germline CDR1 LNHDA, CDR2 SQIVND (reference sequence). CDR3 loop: CASSQIRGSGQMNTEAFF. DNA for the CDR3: TGTGCCAGTAGTCAGATAAGGGGATCAGGGCAGATGAACACTGAAGCTTTCTTT.

The CDR3: CASSEALLRQGSNQPQHF. DNA for the CDR3: TGTGCCAGCAGTGAAGCGCTGCTCAGACAGGGGAGCAATCAGCCCCAGCATTTT. The V call is TRBV2, the J call TRBJ1-5; TRBD1 aligns across 8 bases. Trimming took 0 bases from V and 1 from J; bases not matched to a gene: 8. The CDR3 is 18 residues long. Germline-derived CDR1 and CDR2 are SNHLY and FYNNEI.

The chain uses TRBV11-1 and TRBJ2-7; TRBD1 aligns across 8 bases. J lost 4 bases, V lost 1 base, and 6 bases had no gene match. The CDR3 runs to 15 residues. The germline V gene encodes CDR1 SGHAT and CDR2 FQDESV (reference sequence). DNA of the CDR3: TGTGCCAGCAGCTTAGACGGGACAGGTAATTACGAGCAGTACTTC. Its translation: CASSLDGTGNYEQYF.

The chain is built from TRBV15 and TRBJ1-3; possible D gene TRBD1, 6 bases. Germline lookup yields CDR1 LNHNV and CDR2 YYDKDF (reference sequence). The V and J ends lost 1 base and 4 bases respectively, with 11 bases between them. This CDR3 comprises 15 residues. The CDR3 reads CATSRAGAAGNTIYF. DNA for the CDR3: TGTGCCACCAGCAGAGCGGGGGCAGCAGGAAACACCATATATTTT.

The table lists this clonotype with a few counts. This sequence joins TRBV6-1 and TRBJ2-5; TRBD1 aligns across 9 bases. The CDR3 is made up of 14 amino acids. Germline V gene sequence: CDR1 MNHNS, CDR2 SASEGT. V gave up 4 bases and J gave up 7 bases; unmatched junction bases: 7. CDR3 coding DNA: TGTGCCAGCAGTGGTGACAGGGGGTTGGTGACCCAGTACTTC. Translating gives CASSGDRGLVTQYF.

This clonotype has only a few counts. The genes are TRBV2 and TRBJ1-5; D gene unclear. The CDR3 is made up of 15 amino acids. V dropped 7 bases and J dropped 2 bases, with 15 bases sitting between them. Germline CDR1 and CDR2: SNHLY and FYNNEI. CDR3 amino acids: CASNPDGVRNQPQHF. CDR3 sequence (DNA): TGTGCCAGCAACCCCGACGGGGTTCGCAATCAGCCCCAGCATTTT. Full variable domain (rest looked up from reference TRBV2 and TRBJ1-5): EPEVTQTPSHQVTQMGQEVILRCVPISNHLYFYWYRQILGQKVEFLVSFYNNEISEKSEIFDDQFSVERPDGSNFTLKIRSTKLEDSAMYFCASNPDGVRNQPQHFGDGTRLSIL.

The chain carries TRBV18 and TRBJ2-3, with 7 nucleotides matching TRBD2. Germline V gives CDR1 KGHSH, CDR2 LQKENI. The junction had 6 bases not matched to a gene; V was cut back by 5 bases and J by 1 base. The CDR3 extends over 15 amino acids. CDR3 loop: CASSSGLPGTDTQYF. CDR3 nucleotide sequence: TGTGCCAGCTCATCGGGACTACCGGGCACAGATACGCAGTATTTT.

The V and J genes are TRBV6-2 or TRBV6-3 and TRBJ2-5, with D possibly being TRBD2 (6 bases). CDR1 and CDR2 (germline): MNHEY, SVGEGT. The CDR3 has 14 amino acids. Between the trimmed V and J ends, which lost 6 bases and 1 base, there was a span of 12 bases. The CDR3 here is CASRRTEGQETQYF. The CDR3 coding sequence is TGTGCCAGCAGACGGACGGAGGGCCAAGAGACCCAGTACTTC.

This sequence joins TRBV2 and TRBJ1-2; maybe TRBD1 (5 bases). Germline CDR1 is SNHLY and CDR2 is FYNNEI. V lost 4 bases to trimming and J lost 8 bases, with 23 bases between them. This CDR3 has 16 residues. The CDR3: CASSGGVGTSAEGYTF. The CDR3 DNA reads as TGTGCCAGCAGTGGTGGGGTTGGGACGTCCGCTGAAGGCTACACCTTC.